This is a list of T cell receptor beta chains from one sample in a study of CD8+ T cells in alopecia areata. Profiled with immunoSEQ multiplex PCR; TCRdb holds only in-frame clones, not every one. The table shows 180,000 or so clones, with approximately 50% occurring only once. The sequenced sample was CD8+ T cells sorted from blood, obtained at week 52, from a patient treated with tofacitinib. All receptors derive from a human donor with alopecia areata. Each CDR3 is given with its conserved first and last residue. A D gene is named only where the DNA matches it firmly. Size tells how often a clone was seen (once, few, many) or the class of an expanded clone, and some rows leave it out.

CDR3 DNA,CDR3 protein,V gene,J gene,clone size,D gene
TGCGCCAGCAGCTTGTACGGATCCTCCTACGAGCAGTACTTC,CASSLYGSSYEQYF,TRBV5-1,TRBJ2-7,few,NA
TGTGCCAGCAGCTCCCCAGAAGAGACCCAGTACTTC,CASSSPEETQYF,TRBV13,TRBJ2-5,NA,NA
TGCGCCAGCAGCCCCGACATCCAAGAGACCCAGTACTTC,CASSPDIQETQYF,TRBV5-1,TRBJ2-5,few,NA
TGCGCCAGCGTCGGCGGGAATGAGCAGTTCTTC,CASVGGNEQFF,TRBV10-2,TRBJ2-1,NA,NA
TGTGCCAGCCGACTAGCGGAAGAGCAGTACTTC,CASRLAEEQYF,TRBV6-6,TRBJ2-7,NA,TRBD2
TGCAGCGCCGGAGGGAGAAAGACAGGGGGCTACGAGCAGTACTTC,CSAGGRKTGGYEQYF,TRBV29-1,TRBJ2-7,few,TRBD1
TGTGCCAGTACCGGGACGGACTATGGCTACACCTTC,CASTGTDYGYTF,TRBV19,TRBJ1-2,NA,NA
TGTGCCAGCAGCTTTCAGGAAAATGAGCAGTTCTTC,CASSFQENEQFF,TRBV7-9,TRBJ2-1,few,NA
TGTGCCATCCCGTTGGCGGTGGATGAGCAGTTCTTC,CAIPLAVDEQFF,TRBV2,TRBJ2-1,few,NA
TGTGCTACAAAGCTCTCTGGAAACACCATATATTTT,CATKLSGNTIYF,TRBV30,TRBJ1-3,NA,NA
TGTGCCAGCAGCTTGACAGGGTTTGGAAACACCATATATTTT,CASSLTGFGNTIYF,TRBV7-9,TRBJ1-3,few,TRBD1
TGTGCCAGCAGCCCCGACCCCCAGGGCCCACTCCGGGATACGCAGTATTTT,CASSPDPQGPLRDTQYF,TRBV13,TRBJ2-3,NA,NA
TGTGCTAGTGGTTTGACTCTGACAGGGTCGGCAGATACGCAGTATTTT,CASGLTLTGSADTQYF,TRBV12-5,TRBJ2-3,NA,TRBD1
TGTGCCAGCAGTGAAGCGCTTGGGGCCACAGATACGCAGTATTTT,CASSEALGATDTQYF,TRBV2,TRBJ2-3,NA,NA
TGCGCCAGCAGCCAAGACAGGAGGGTTTATGGCTACACCTTC,CASSQDRRVYGYTF,TRBV4-3,TRBJ1-2,NA,NA
TGCGCCAGCAAACATAGTAACAGTGACACTGAAGCTTTCTTT,CASKHSNSDTEAFF,TRBV4-1,TRBJ1-1,few,NA
TGTGCCTGGAGTGTAGGGTGGGGACTCGAGCAGTACTTC,CAWSVGWGLEQYF,TRBV30,TRBJ2-7,NA,NA
TGTGCCTGGGTGGGAGTAGCGGGGGCCTACAATGAGCAGTTCTTC,CAWVGVAGAYNEQFF,TRBV30,TRBJ2-1,few,TRBD2
TGTGCCTGGAGTGCGCAATCCTACGAGCAGTACTTC,CAWSAQSYEQYF,TRBV30,TRBJ2-7,few,NA
TGCGCCAGCAGCTTGGATCTGGCTGTCTCTGGGGCCAACGTCCTGACTTTC,CASSLDLAVSGANVLTF,TRBV5-1,TRBJ2-6,NA,NA
TGCAGCGTTGGCACCTACACTGAAGCTTTCTTT,CSVGTYTEAFF,TRBV29-1,TRBJ1-1,few,NA
TGTGCCTCCAAACCGGGACAAATGAACACTGAAGCTTTCTTT,CASKPGQMNTEAFF,TRBV2,TRBJ1-1,NA,NA
TGCGCCAGCAGTCCTAGCGGGGGTGCAGATACGCAGTATTTT,CASSPSGGADTQYF,TRBV5-1,TRBJ2-3,NA,TRBD2
TGTGCCAGCAGTGAAAACAGGGGAATCGATGAGCAGTTCTTC,CASSENRGIDEQFF,TRBV2,TRBJ2-1,NA,TRBD1
TGTGCCAGCAGCAGAGGCTACGAGCAGTACTTC,CASSRGYEQYF,TRBV7-9,TRBJ2-7,NA,NA
TGTGCCAGCAGCTTGCGGGACCGATACAATGAGCAGTTCTTC,CASSLRDRYNEQFF,TRBV5-6,TRBJ2-1,NA,NA
TGTGCCAGCAGATGGGCAGACATTCAGTACTTC,CASRWADIQYF,TRBV2,TRBJ2-4,few,NA
TGTGCCAGCTACTCAGGGCACGGCTACACCTTC,CASYSGHGYTF,TRBV25-1,TRBJ1-2,NA,NA
TGTGCCTGGAGTGCGGCGGAAAACACTGAAGCTTTCTTT,CAWSAAENTEAFF,TRBV30,TRBJ1-1,NA,NA
TGTGCCAGCAGCTCCGAGATGGACAGTTCCTACGAGCAGTACTTC,CASSSEMDSSYEQYF,TRBV5-6,TRBJ2-7,NA,NA
TGTGCCAGCAGCCACCGACAGGGTTACTCACCCCTCCACTTT,CASSHRQGYSPLHF,TRBV7-2,TRBJ1-6,once,TRBD1
TGTGCCAGCAGCCCAGTGCGGGGGTTCAATGAGCAGTTCTTC,CASSPVRGFNEQFF,TRBV11-2,TRBJ2-1,NA,TRBD2
TGTGCCTGGAGTGTACTCGGAGACGTCCAAGAGACCCAGTACTTC,CAWSVLGDVQETQYF,TRBV30,TRBJ2-5,NA,NA
TGTGCCAGCAGCTTAGATCACAGGGATGCGGACACTGAAGCTTTCTTT,CASSLDHRDADTEAFF,TRBV11-2,TRBJ1-1,few,NA
TGTGCCAGCAGCCCCCAAACGAACACCGGGGAGCTGTTTTTT,CASSPQTNTGELFF,TRBV7-3,TRBJ2-2,few,NA
TGTGCCAGCAGCTTCGGGACAGGGGTGGCCTCCGAGCAGTACTTC,CASSFGTGVASEQYF,TRBV5-6,TRBJ2-7,NA,TRBD1
TGTGCCAGCAGCCCCGACGGGGATCAGCCCCAGCATTTT,CASSPDGDQPQHF,TRBV5-8,TRBJ1-5,NA,NA